This T cell receptor beta chain is drawn from a study of blood T cell repertoires in COVID-19. Overall study: Acute and convalescent COVID-19 specimens originated in the United States, Italy and Spain. PBMCs, B-cell-depleted T cells, or T cells provided the cDNA or gDNA that made up the material.

Original processing notes: Amplification from reference gene primers served as the basis for estimated nucleated cell counts. Measured with immunoSEQ multiplex PCR; TCRdb has only the in-frame clones, and not every one. From that table come the V and J calls and clone size; the DNA was used to work out D and trimming. The sample lists over 75,000 clones, around 85% occurring once. Trimming took 1 base from V and 4 from J, leaving 16 bases between them. The CDR3 consists of 16 residues. CDR1 and CDR2 (germline): LGHDT, YNNKEL (reference sequence). This chain connects TRBV3-1 (or the pseudogene TRBV3-2) to TRBJ1-2, with D perhaps TRBD1 (6 bases). The sample was peripheral blood. The sequence came from a man aged 70 or older with acute or convalescent COVID-19. The CDR3 loop reads CASSQGPAGAPYGYTF. The CDR3 DNA sequence: TGTGCCAGCAGCCAAGGGCCAGCGGGGGCCCCCTATGGCTACACCTTC.